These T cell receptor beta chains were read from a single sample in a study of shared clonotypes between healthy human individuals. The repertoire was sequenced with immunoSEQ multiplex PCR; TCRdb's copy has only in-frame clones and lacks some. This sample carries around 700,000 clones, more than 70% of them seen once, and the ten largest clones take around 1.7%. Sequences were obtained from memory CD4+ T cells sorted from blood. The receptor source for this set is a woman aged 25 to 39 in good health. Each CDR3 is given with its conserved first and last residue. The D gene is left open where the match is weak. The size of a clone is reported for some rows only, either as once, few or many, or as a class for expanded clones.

CASADRDRGFGQYF,TGTGCCAGCGCCGACCGAGATCGGGGGTTCGGGCAGTATTTT,TRBJ2-3,TRBV27,-,-
CASSGTSGRLSETQYF,TGTGCCAGCAGCGGAACTAGCGGGAGGCTGAGTGAGACCCAGTACTTC,TRBJ2-5,TRBV7-9,-,TRBD2
CASSLARLGQRNQPQHF,TGTGCCAGCAGCTTAGCGCGATTGGGACAGCGCAATCAGCCCCAGCATTTT,TRBJ1-5,TRBV7-8,-,TRBD1
CASSLGLAGSYEQYF,TGTGCCAGCAGCCTGGGACTAGCGGGATCCTACGAGCAGTACTTC,TRBJ2-7,TRBV5-4,many,TRBD2
CATSSAPLAGEVLF,TGTGCCACCAGCAGCGCTCCCCTAGCGGGAGAAGTGCTCTTC,TRBJ2-1,TRBV15,-,TRBD2
CASSSRTSGSVDTQYF,TGTGCCAGCAGCTCGCGGACTAGCGGGAGCGTGGATACGCAGTATTTT,TRBJ2-3,TRBV5-4,-,TRBD2
CASSSGPRMNTEAFF,TGTGCCAGCAGTTCAGGACCAAGAATGAACACTGAAGCTTTCTTT,TRBJ1-1,TRBV28,-,-
CASSEVQPQHF,TGTGCCAGCAGTGAAGTCCAGCCCCAGCATTTT,TRBJ1-5,TRBV6-5,-,-
CASSYSSGTGDYGYTF,TGTGCCAGCAGTTACTCGTCGGGGACAGGGGACTATGGCTACACCTTC,TRBJ1-2,TRBV6-5,-,TRBD1
CAISEQAGGTDTQYF,TGTGCCATCAGTGAACAGGCAGGGGGCACAGATACGCAGTATTTT,TRBJ2-3,TRBV10-3,-,-
CASSLQGSGELFF,TGCGCCAGCAGCTTACAGGGGTCCGGGGAGCTGTTTTTT,TRBJ2-2,TRBV5-1,-,TRBD1
CASSQARIETQYF,TGTGCCAGCAGCCAAGCCAGAATCGAGACCCAGTACTTC,TRBJ2-5,TRBV14,few,-
CASSPLGREYEKLFF,TGTGCCAGCAGCCCCCTCGGGAGGGAGTATGAAAAACTGTTTTTT,TRBJ1-4,TRBV28,-,-
CASSPRLAGGSGANVLTF,TGCGCCAGCAGCCCGAGACTAGCGGGGGGCTCTGGGGCCAACGTCCTGACTTTC,TRBJ2-6,TRBV5-1,-,TRBD2
CASSLWGAGTEAFF,TGTGCCAGCAGCTTGTGGGGGGCAGGGACTGAAGCTTTCTTT,TRBJ1-1,TRBV5-4,few,-
CASSARQGPYEQYF,TGTGCCAGCTCCGCTAGACAGGGGCCCTACGAGCAGTACTTC,TRBJ2-7,TRBV18,-,TRBD1
CASSFPTGQENIAKNIQYF,TGTGCCAGCAGCTTTCCCACGGGACAAGAGAATATAGCCAAAAACATTCAGTACTTC,TRBJ2-4,TRBV11-3,-,-
CASSRWGTGDTQYF,TGTGCCAGTAGTAGGTGGGGCACAGGAGATACGCAGTATTTT,TRBJ2-3,TRBV19,few,-
CASSVRDSRLGEQYF,TGTGCCAGTAGTGTCCGGGACTCCCGCCTAGGCGAGCAGTACTTC,TRBJ2-7,TRBV19,many,-
CASSRCRGRAVFAYEQYF,TGCGCCAGCAGTCGTTGTCGGGGGAGAGCGGTGTTTGCCTACGAGCAGTACTTC,TRBJ2-7,TRBV23-1,few,-
CASGRQGHSSYEQYF,TGTGCCAGCGGGAGACAGGGCCATAGCTCCTACGAGCAGTACTTC,TRBJ2-7,TRBV2,-,TRBD1
CASSVTDGEQYF,TGTGCCAGCAGCGTCACCGACGGCGAGCAGTACTTC,TRBJ2-7,TRBV7-2,-,-
CTSTLYRGIPEAFF,TGCACCAGCACCCTATATAGGGGAATCCCTGAAGCTTTCTTT,TRBJ1-1,TRBV1,-,-
CASSSVGRGYGYTF,TGTGCCAGTAGTTCCGTGGGACGGGGGTATGGCTACACCTTC,TRBJ1-2,TRBV19,-,-
CSVEDLADNEQFF,TGCAGCGTTGAAGATCTCGCGGACAATGAGCAGTTCTTC,TRBJ2-1,TRBV29-1,few,-
CASSLARREQYF,TGTGCCAGCAGTTTGGCCCGGCGCGAGCAGTACTTC,TRBJ2-7,TRBV28,-,-
CASSRWSPDEQYF,TGTGCCAGCAGTCGATGGAGCCCCGACGAGCAGTACTTC,TRBJ2-7,TRBV2,-,-
CASSRSSQPETQYF,TGTGCCAGCAGTCGATCTAGCCAGCCGGAGACCCAGTACTTC,TRBJ2-5,TRBV28,-,-
CASSFSQQETQYF,TGCGCCAGCAGCTTTTCTCAACAAGAGACCCAGTACTTC,TRBJ2-5,TRBV5-1,-,-
CASGPGTGASTDTQYF,TGTGCCAGCGGCCCAGGGACGGGGGCTAGCACAGATACGCAGTATTTT,TRBJ2-3,TRBV9,-,-
CASSATGTGSPGQYF,TGTGCCAGCAGCGCTACCGGGACAGGGTCACCCGGGCAGTACTTC,TRBJ2-7,TRBV7-2,-,TRBD1
CASSPRRAYNGYTF,TGTGCCAGCAGCCCCAGGAGGGCATATAATGGCTACACCTTC,TRBJ1-2,TRBV6-5,-,-
CASTKEGQLAGGREQYF,TGTGCCAGCACGAAGGAGGGGCAACTAGCGGGAGGCCGCGAGCAGTACTTC,TRBJ2-7,TRBV11-2,-,TRBD2